This T cell receptor beta chain was observed in a study of blood T cells in healthy people across ages. PCR was performed a second time for about 6 to 12 cycles using a sample-barcoded 5' primer and a J-beta primer mix. TCRdb processed the 5' RACE reads anew with MiXCR; each CDR3 protein has one entry. The sample has around 990,000 distinct CDR3 sequences, almost 25% seen once. CDR3 length: 13 amino acids. Trimming left V 4 bases short and J 5 bases short, with 11 bases between. Germline loops: CDR1 SNHLY, CDR2 FYNNEI. The data also belong to a second study, concerning T cells of mothers and their children. That source notes: Three healthy Caucasian mothers and their six children were the donors. Sequencing returned over 8 million TCR beta CDR3 reads per mother and about 2.9 million per child. Pairs that are related and pairs that are unrelated have TCR recombination output shaped similarly by thymic selection.

The receptor was derived from a girl aged 2 to 10 in good health. V is TRBV2 and J is TRBJ2-5; a possible D gene is TRBD1 (5 bases). Specimen: blood. This CDR3 is CASSADRFETQYF. The CDR3 DNA follows: TGTGCCAGCAGTGCTGACAGATTTGAGACCCAGTACTTC.